This TCR beta chain was found in a study of blood T cell repertoires in COVID-19. Study summary: Whether acute or convalescent, the COVID-19 samples came from the United States, Italy and Spain. T cells, B-cell-depleted T cells, or PBMCs provided the cDNA or gDNA that served as material.

V lost 11 bases to trimming and J lost 1 base; unmatched junction nucleotides: 7. Germline V gene lookup returns CDR1 SNHLY and CDR2 FYNNEI. The CDR3 runs to 13 residues. As processed by the authors: Reference gene primers were amplified, and this amplification served to estimate nucleated cell counts. The table came from immunoSEQ multiplex PCR; TCRdb's copy has only in-frame clones and leaves some out. D and trimming were read from the DNA, whereas the V and J calls and clone size are those reported in that table. The sample carries 110,000 to 150,000 clones, about 84% recorded once. The sample was peripheral blood. The sequence was obtained from a woman aged 45-59 years with acute or convalescent COVID-19. The chain links TRBV2 to TRBJ1-1, with 7 nucleotides matching TRBD1. CDR3 nucleotide sequence: TGTGCCTCAGGGACAGAAGAGAACACTGAAGCTTTCTTT. Its protein product is CASGTEENTEAFF.